This entry lists 2 T cell receptor beta chains sequenced from one sample in a study of CD8+ T cells in alopecia areata. Sequencing templates came from extracted RNA that was reverse transcribed into cDNA. Some clones are missing from TCRdb's copy, which holds only in-frame ones; the method was immunoSEQ multiplex PCR. The sample carries 150,000 to 200,000 clones, over 50% recorded once. The material sequenced was CD4+ T cells sorted from blood, taken at week 0. Every receptor here comes from a human donor with alopecia areata.

The rearrangement uses TRBV25-1 and TRBJ2-6; D is uncertain. This CDR3 is built from 18 residues. The V end was cut by 3 bases, the J end by 0 bases, with 15 bases between. Germline CDR1 is MGHDK and CDR2 is SYGVNS. CDR3 sequence: CASSDRGTSSSGANVLTF. As DNA, the CDR3 is TGTGCCAGCAGTGATCGTGGAACCTCGAGCTCTGGGGCCAACGTCCTGACTTTC.

The gene calls are TRBV27 and TRBJ2-6; no clear D gene. Germline V lookup: CDR1 MNHEY, CDR2 SMNVEV (reference sequence). The CDR3 runs 17 residues. Trimming removed 3 bases from V and 2 bases from J, with 14 bases in between. The CDR3 DNA reads as TGTGCCAGCAGTTTGGCGGCGCGGATCACTGGGGCCAACGTCCTGACTTTC. Its protein is CASSLAARITGANVLTF.